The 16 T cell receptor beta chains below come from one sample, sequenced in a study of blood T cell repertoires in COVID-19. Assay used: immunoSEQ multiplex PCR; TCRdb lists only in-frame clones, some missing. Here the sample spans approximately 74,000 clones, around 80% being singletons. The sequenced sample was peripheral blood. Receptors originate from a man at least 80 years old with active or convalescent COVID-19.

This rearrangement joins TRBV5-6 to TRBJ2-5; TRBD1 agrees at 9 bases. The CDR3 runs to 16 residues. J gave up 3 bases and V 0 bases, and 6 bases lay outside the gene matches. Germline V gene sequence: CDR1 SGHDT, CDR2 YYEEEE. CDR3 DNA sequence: TGTGCCAGCAGCTTGGGGGGACAGGGTAACAAAGAGACCCAGTACTTC. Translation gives CASSLGGQGNKETQYF.

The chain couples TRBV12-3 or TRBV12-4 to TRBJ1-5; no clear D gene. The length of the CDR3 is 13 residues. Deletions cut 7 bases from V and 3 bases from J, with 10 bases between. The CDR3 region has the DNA TGTGCCAGCAAGGCGGGGTTCAATCAGCCCCAGCATTTT. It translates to CASKAGFNQPQHF.

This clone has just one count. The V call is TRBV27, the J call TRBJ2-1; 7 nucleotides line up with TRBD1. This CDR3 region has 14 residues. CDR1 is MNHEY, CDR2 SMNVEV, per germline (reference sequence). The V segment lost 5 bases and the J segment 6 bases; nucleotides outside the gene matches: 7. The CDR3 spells CASSPRQGFNEQFF. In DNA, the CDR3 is TGTGCCAGCAGTCCAAGACAGGGTTTCAATGAGCAGTTCTTC.

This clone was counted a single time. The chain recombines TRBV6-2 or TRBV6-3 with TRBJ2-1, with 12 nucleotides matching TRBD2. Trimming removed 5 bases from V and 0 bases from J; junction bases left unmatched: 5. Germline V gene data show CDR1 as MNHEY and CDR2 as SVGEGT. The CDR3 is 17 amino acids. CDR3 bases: TGTGCCAGCAGTAGGACTAGCGGGGCGAGCTCCTACAATGAGCAGTTCTTC. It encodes CASSRTSGASSYNEQFF.

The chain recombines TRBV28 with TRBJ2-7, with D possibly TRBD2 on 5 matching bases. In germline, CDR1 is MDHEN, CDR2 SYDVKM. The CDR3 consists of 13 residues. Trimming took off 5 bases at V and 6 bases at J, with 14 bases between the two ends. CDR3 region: CASSRRFKSEQYF. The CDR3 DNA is TGTGCCAGCAGTAGGAGGTTTAAGTCCGAGCAGTACTTC.

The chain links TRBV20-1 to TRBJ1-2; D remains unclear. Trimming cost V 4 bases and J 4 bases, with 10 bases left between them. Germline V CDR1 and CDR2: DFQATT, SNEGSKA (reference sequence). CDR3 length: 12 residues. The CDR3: CSATDNSYGYTF. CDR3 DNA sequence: TGCAGTGCTACTGACAACTCCTATGGCTACACCTTC.

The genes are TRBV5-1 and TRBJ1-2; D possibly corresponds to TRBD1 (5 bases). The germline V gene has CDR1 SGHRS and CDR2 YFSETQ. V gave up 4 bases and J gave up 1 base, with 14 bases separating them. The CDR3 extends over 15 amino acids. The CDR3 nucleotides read TGCGCCAGCAGCACTACAGGAAATCATAACTATGGCTACACCTTC. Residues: CASSTTGNHNYGYTF.

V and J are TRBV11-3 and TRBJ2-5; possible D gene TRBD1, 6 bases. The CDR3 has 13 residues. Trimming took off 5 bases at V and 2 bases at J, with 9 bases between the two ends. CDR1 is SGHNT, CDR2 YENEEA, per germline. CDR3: CASSHRAQETQYF. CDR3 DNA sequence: TGTGCCAGCAGCCACAGGGCTCAAGAGACCCAGTACTTC.

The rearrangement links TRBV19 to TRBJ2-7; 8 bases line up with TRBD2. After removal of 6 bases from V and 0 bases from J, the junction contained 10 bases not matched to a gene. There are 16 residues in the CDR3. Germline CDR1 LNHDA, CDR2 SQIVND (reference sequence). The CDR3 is CASREAGTSYSYEQYF. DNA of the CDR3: TGTGCCAGTAGGGAAGCCGGGACTAGTTACTCCTACGAGCAGTACTTC.

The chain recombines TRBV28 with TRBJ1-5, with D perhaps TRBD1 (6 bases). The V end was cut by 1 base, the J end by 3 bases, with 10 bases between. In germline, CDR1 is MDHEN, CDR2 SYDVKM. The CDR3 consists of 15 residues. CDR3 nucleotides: TGTGCCAGCAGTTTATTAGGGGGGGTCAATCAGCCCCAGCATTTT. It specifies CASSLLGGVNQPQHF.

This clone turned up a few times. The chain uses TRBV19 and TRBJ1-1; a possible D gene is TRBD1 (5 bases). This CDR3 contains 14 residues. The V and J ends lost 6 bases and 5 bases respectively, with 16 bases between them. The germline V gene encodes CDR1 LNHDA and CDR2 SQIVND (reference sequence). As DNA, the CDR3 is TGTGCCAGTAGCCAGCAGGGTTTAGGGACTGAAGCTTTCTTT. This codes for CASSQQGLGTEAFF.

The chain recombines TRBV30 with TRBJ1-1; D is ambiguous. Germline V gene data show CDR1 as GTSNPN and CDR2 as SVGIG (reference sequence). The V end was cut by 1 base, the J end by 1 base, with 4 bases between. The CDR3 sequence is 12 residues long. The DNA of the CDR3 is TGTGCCTGGAGTGGTCAGAACACTGAAGCTTTCTTT. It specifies CAWSGQNTEAFF.

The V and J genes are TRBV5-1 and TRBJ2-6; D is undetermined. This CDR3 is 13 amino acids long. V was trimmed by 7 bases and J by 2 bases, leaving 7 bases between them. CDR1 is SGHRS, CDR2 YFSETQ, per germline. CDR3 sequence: CASGAPGANVLTF. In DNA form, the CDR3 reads TGCGCCAGCGGTGCGCCTGGGGCCAACGTCCTGACTTTC.

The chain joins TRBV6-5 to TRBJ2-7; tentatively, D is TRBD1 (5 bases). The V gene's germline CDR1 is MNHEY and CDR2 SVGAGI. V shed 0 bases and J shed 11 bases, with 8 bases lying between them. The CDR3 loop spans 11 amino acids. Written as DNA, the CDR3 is TGTGCCAGCAGTTACTCGTCCAGGGAGTACTTC. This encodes CASSYSSREYF.

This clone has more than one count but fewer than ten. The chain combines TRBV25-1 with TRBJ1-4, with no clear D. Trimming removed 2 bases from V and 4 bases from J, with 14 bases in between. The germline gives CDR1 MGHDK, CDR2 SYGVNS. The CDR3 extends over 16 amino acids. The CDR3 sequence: CASSEHSAHYNEKLFF. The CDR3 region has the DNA TGTGCCAGCAGTGAACATAGCGCCCACTATAATGAAAAACTGTTTTTT.

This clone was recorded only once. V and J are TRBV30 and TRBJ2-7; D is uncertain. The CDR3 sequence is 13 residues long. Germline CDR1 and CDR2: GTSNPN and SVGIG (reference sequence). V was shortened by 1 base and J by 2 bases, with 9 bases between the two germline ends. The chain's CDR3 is CAWSERDAYEQYF. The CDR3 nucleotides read TGTGCCTGGAGTGAGCGTGATGCCTACGAGCAGTACTTC. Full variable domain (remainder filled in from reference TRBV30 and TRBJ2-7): SQTIHQWPATLVQPVGSPLSLECTVEGTSNPNLYWYRQAAGRGLQLLFYSVGIGQISSEVPQNLSASRPQDRQFILSSKKLLLSDSGFYLCAWSERDAYEQYFGPGTRLTVT.